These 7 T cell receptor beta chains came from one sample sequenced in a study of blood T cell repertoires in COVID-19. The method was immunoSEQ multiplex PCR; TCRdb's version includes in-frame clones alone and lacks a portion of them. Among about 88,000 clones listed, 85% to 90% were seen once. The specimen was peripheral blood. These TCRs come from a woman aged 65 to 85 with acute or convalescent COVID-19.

Here the CDR3 DNA reads TGTGCCAGCAGTGAGGGGACAGGGCCAACTAACTATGGCTACACCTTC. It encodes CASSEGTGPTNYGYTF. V gene TRBV9 combines with J gene TRBJ1-2; TRBD1 matches at 9 bases. Trimming cost V 5 bases and J 0 bases; bases outside gene matches: 8. In germline, CDR1 is SGDLS, CDR2 YYNGEE. This CDR3 has 16 amino acids.

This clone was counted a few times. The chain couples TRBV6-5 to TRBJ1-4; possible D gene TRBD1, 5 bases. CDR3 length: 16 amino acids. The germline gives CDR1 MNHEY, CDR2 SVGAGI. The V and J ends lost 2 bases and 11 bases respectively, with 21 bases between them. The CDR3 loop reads CASSYGDGGTRMKLFF. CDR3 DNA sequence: TGTGCCAGCAGTTACGGAGACGGGGGGACTCGTATGAAACTGTTTTTT.

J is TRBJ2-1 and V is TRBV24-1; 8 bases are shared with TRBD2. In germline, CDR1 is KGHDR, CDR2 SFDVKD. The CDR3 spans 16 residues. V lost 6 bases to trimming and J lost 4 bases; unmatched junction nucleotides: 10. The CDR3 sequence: CATSSIGLAGYNEQFF. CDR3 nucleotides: TGTGCCACCAGTAGCATCGGGCTAGCGGGTTACAATGAGCAGTTCTTC.

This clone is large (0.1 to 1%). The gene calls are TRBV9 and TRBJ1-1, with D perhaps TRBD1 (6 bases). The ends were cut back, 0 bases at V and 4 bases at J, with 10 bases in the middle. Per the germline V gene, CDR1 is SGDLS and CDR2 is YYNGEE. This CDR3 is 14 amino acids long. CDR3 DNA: TGTGCCAGCAGCGTAGCTACAGGGACCACTGAAGCTTTCTTT. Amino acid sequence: CASSVATGTTEAFF. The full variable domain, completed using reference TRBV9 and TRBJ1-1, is DSGVTQTPKHLITATGQRVTLRCSPRSGDLSVYWYQQSLDQGLQFLIQYYNGEERAKGNILERFSAQQFPDLHSELNLSSLELGDSALYFCASSVATGTTEAFFGQGTRLTVV.

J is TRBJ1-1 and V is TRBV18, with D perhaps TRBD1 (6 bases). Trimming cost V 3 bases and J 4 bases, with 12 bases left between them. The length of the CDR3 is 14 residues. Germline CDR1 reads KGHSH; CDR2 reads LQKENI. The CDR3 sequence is CASSPSTGATEAFF. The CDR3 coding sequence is TGTGCCAGCTCACCTTCGACAGGAGCCACTGAAGCTTTCTTT.

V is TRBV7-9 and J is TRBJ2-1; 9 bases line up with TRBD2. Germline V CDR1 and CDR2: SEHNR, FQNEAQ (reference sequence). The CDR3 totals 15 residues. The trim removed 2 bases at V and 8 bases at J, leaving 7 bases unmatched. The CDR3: CASSLTTGLAYEQFF. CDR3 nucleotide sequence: TGTGCCAGCAGCTTAACGACGGGACTAGCATATGAGCAGTTCTTC.

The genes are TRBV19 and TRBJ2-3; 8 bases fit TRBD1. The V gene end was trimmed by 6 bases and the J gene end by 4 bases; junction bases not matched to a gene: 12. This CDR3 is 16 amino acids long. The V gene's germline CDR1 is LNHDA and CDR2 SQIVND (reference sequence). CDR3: CASSLRTGRRADTQYF. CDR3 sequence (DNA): TGTGCCAGTAGCCTCCGGACAGGGAGAAGAGCAGATACGCAGTATTTT. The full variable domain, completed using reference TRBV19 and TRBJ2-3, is DGGITQSPKYLFRKEGQNVTLSCEQNLNHDAMYWYRQDPGQGLRLIYYSQIVNDFQKGDIAEGYSVSREKKESFPLTVTSAQKNPTAFYLCASSLRTGRRADTQYFGPGTRLTVL.